Each of the 27 T cell receptor beta chains below was sequenced from the same sample in a study of HIV-infected patients and healthy controls. Alpha and beta constant-region primers primed reverse transcription of around 540 ng RNA. Alpha and beta chain libraries were made separately by chain-specific third strand synthesis with multiplexing indices. TCRdb re-called the 5' RACE reads through MiXCR, storing one row per CDR3 protein. This table holds about 15,000 distinct CDR3 sequences, 9% to 15% found once. Roughly three months, about 14 weeks, into antiretroviral therapy, follow-up blood was collected. The repertoire came from unfractionated whole blood and reflected all unsorted peripheral T cells. The sample was blood, taken during antiretroviral therapy. The receptors derive from an adult with HIV infection. The donor label of this sample is uncertain.

This clonotype was picked up many times. J is TRBJ2-2 and V is TRBV7-9, with D possibly matching TRBD1 (5 bases). CDR1 is SEHNR, CDR2 FQNEAQ, per germline (reference sequence). The CDR3 extends over 15 amino acids. V lost 5 bases, J lost 3 bases, and 13 bases lay in between. The CDR3 is CASSPRTQHTGELFF. CDR3 DNA: TGTGCCAGCAGCCCGAGGACACAGCACACCGGGGAGCTGTTTTTT.

As concerns this clonotype: A single base is all that separates this from a far larger clone, so a read error is likely. The J gene is TRBJ2-5, the V gene TRBV7-2; D gene ambiguous. Germline V lookup: CDR1 SGHTA, CDR2 FQGNSA. The CDR3 is made up of 10 amino acids. The DNA for the CDR3 is TGTGACAGCAGCTTAGAGACCCAGTACTTC. Its protein product is CDSSLETQYF.

This clonotype was observed a few times. The rearrangement uses TRBV27 and TRBJ2-2; tentatively, D is TRBD1 (6 bases). V shed 6 bases and J shed 4 bases, with 18 bases lying between them. The germline gives CDR1 MNHEY, CDR2 SMNVEV (reference sequence). The CDR3 spans 16 residues. The CDR3 coding sequence is TGTGCCAGCAGCTTCTTTCAGGGGTTCAGCACCGGGGAGCTGTTTTTT. It specifies CASSFFQGFSTGELFF.

The J gene is TRBJ2-1, the V gene TRBV2; TRBD1 might be the D (5 bases). The ends were cut back, 7 bases at V and 10 bases at J, with 17 bases in the middle. The CDR3 totals 13 residues. The germline V gene encodes CDR1 SNHLY and CDR2 FYNNEI. CDR3: CASNRDSGVEQFF. DNA of the CDR3: TGTGCCAGCAATAGAGACAGTGGGGTGGAGCAGTTCTTC.

The chain couples TRBV9 to TRBJ1-1; 7 bases map to TRBD1. With V trimmed by 1 base and J by 6 bases, 12 bases remained unmatched. The CDR3 loop spans 16 amino acids. CDR1 and CDR2 from the germline V gene are SGDLS and YYNGEE. As DNA, the CDR3 is TGTGCCAGCAGCGTATCTGGGACAGTTATGCTTGCTGAAGCTTTCTTT. Protein sequence: CASSVSGTVMLAEAFF.

In regard to this clonotype: One junction end disagrees with the germline gene, perhaps due to a read error. V and J are TRBV24-1 and TRBJ2-4; no definite D call. The germline V gene has CDR1 KGHDR and CDR2 SFDVKD. There are 13 residues in the CDR3. CDR3 coding DNA: TGTGCCACCATTGATGAAAGCCAGGACATTCAGTACTTC. It specifies CATIDESQDIQYF.

The rearrangement joins TRBV20-1 to TRBJ2-2, with D perhaps matching TRBD1 or TRBD2 (5 bases each). Per germline, CDR1 DFQATT and CDR2 SNEGSKA (reference sequence). The V end lost 1 base, the J end lost 6 bases, and 9 bases lay between the germline ends. The length of the CDR3 is 13 residues. In DNA, the CDR3 is TGCAGTGCTAGAGTCAGGGAGTCCGGGGAGCTGTTTTTT. Protein product: CSARVRESGELFF.

This clonotype was seen at least ten times. The CDR3 sequence is CASSPTGGYQPQHF. CDR3 nucleotide sequence: TGCGCCAGCAGCCCGACAGGGGGTTATCAGCCCCAGCATTTT. V is TRBV5-1 and J is TRBJ1-5, with 9 bases lining up with TRBD1. Germline V lookup: CDR1 SGHRS, CDR2 YFSETQ. The V gene end was trimmed by 4 bases and the J gene end by 5 bases; junction bases not matched to a gene: 4. This CDR3 contains 14 residues.

This clonotype has a count of ten or more. The V call is TRBV28, the J call TRBJ2-1; 7 bases are a match to TRBD2. V dropped 2 bases and J dropped 0; count of bases not matched to a gene: 13. There are 19 residues in the CDR3. Germline values: CDR1 MDHEN, CDR2 SYDVKM. CDR3 coding DNA: TGTGCCAGCAGTTTAAGAGTAGCGGGCCCTTGGAGCTCCTACAATGAGCAGTTCTTC. The encoded protein is CASSLRVAGPWSSYNEQFF.

Ten or more counts support this clonotype. The chain is built from TRBV28 and TRBJ2-7; 11 positions match TRBD2. CDR3 length: 13 amino acids. V shed 8 bases and J 5 bases; nucleotides not matched to a gene: 5. CDR1 and CDR2 (germline): MDHEN, SYDVKM. DNA for the CDR3: TGTGCCAGCCAACTAGCGGGAGTAGACGAGCAGTACTTC. This codes for CASQLAGVDEQYF.

This clonotype has ten or more counts. The V and J genes are TRBV20-1 and TRBJ2-7; unclear D gene. The length of the CDR3 is 15 residues. Germline V gives CDR1 DFQATT, CDR2 SNEGSKA (reference sequence). V lost 0 bases and J lost 2, with 14 bases in between. This CDR3 is CSARDSARQTYEQYF. Here the CDR3 DNA reads TGCAGTGCTAGAGATTCGGCCAGGCAGACCTACGAGCAGTACTTC.

This clonotype appeared many times. V and J are TRBV10-3 and TRBJ1-4; 7 nucleotides agree with TRBD1. Trimming at V came to 2 bases and at J to 8 bases, leaving 8 bases not matched to a gene. This CDR3 spans 15 amino acids. CDR1 and CDR2 from the germline V gene are ENHRY and SYGVKD. Here the CDR3 DNA reads TGTGCCATCAGTGAGCTTCAGGGGGAAGGAGAAAAACTGTTTTTT. The encoded protein is CAISELQGEGEKLFF.

V usage is TRBV3-1 and J usage is TRBJ2-1, with D uncertain. The V gene's germline CDR1 is LGHDT and CDR2 YNNKEL (reference sequence). The CDR3 extends over 13 amino acids. Trimming removed 1 base at V and 8 bases at J, with 9 bases between. The CDR3 nucleotides are TGTGCCAGCAGCCAAGGGCCGGACGATGAGCAGTTCTTC. Translation: CASSQGPDDEQFF.

In this sample, this clonotype turned up many times. The chain joins TRBV7-9 to TRBJ1-4; 8 nucleotides align to TRBD1. The CDR3 spans 15 residues. CDR1 and CDR2 from the germline V gene are SEHNR and FQNEAQ (reference sequence). After removal of 6 bases from V and 2 bases from J, the junction contained 5 bases not matched to a gene. The chain's CDR3 is CASSSQGATNEKLFF. DNA for the CDR3: TGTGCCAGCAGTTCTCAGGGGGCGACTAATGAAAAACTGTTTTTT.

The chain recombines TRBV5-6 with TRBJ1-4, with a possible D match to TRBD1 (5 bases). From germline, CDR1 is SGHDT and CDR2 YYEEEE. The CDR3 has 13 amino acids. Trimming shortened V by 4 bases and J by 4 bases, and 8 bases separated the two germline ends. The CDR3 DNA is TGTGCCAGCAGCGGGGGTGATAATGAAAAACTGTTTTTT. Protein product: CASSGGDNEKLFF.

V usage is TRBV12-3 or TRBV12-4 and J usage is TRBJ2-3, with TRBD2 matching 8 bases. This CDR3 region has 18 residues. V lost 5 bases and J lost 2; bases outside the gene matches: 15. CDR3 DNA: TGTGCCAGCAGTCCCACCAGCCCGGGACTAGGTTTCACAGATACGCAGTATTTT. This encodes CASSPTSPGLGFTDTQYF.

This clonotype was detected ten times or more. The rearrangement links TRBV6-2 or TRBV6-3 to TRBJ2-7; D possibly corresponds to TRBD1 (5 bases). This CDR3 comprises 16 residues. From germline, CDR1 is MNHEY and CDR2 SVGEGT. With 4 bases removed from V and 3 bases from J, the gap between germline ends came to 19 bases. The chain's CDR3 is CASSSWDIPRGYEQYF. The CDR3 coding sequence is TGTGCCAGCAGTTCATGGGATATACCAAGGGGCTACGAGCAGTACTTC.

This sequence joins TRBV4-1 and TRBJ1-5; D is unresolved. Trimming cost V 2 bases and J 0 bases, with 8 bases left between them. Germline V gene data show CDR1 as MGHRA and CDR2 as YSYEKL. This CDR3 region has 15 residues. The CDR3 here is CASSQSTNSNQPQHF. The CDR3, as DNA: TGCGCCAGCAGCCAATCGACAAATAGCAATCAGCCCCAGCATTTT.

This clonotype was seen repeatedly, ten times or more. This sequence joins TRBV5-6 and TRBJ2-1; 8 bases map to TRBD1. CDR1 and CDR2 from the germline V gene are SGHDT and YYEEEE. V lost 5 bases, J lost 8 bases, and 9 bases stayed unmatched. The CDR3 runs 14 residues. This CDR3 is CASRGDRTWDEQFF. CDR3 coding DNA: TGTGCCAGCAGGGGGGACAGGACCTGGGATGAGCAGTTCTTC.

The genes are TRBV10-3 and TRBJ2-5, with 7 bases that match TRBD1. Germline values: CDR1 ENHRY, CDR2 SYGVKD. V trimming: 2 bases; J trimming: 4 bases; junction bases outside the gene matches: 10. The CDR3 contains 16 residues. The CDR3 DNA reads as TGTGCCATCAGTGAGATTGCAGGGGGAAGGCGAGAGACCCAGTACTTC. Protein sequence: CAISEIAGGRRETQYF.

This clonotype was seen more than once but under ten times. The chain couples TRBV6-5 to TRBJ2-3; tentatively, D is TRBD2 (6 bases). Trimming took off 5 bases at V and 6 bases at J, with 9 bases between the two ends. CDR1 and CDR2 (germline): MNHEY, SVGAGI. The CDR3 spans 12 residues. The CDR3 DNA is TGTGCCAGCAGTACGACTAGGGATACGCAGTATTTT. The encoded protein is CASSTTRDTQYF.

This clonotype occurred many times. The chain couples TRBV10-3 to TRBJ2-1; D is undetermined. Germline V gene lookup returns CDR1 ENHRY and CDR2 SYGVKD. Between the trimmed V and J ends, which lost 4 bases and 3 bases, there was a span of 10 bases. The CDR3 sequence is 14 residues long. The CDR3 sequence: CAISVANLYNEQFF. The CDR3 nucleotides read TGTGCCATCAGTGTGGCTAACCTCTACAATGAGCAGTTCTTC.

There are many counts of this clonotype. V and J are TRBV12-3 or TRBV12-4 and TRBJ2-3; D is uncertain. V dropped 6 bases and J dropped 2 bases, with 9 bases sitting between them. The CDR3 covers 13 residues. The CDR3 bases are TGTGCCAGCAGAGTAGGTCTCACAGATACGCAGTATTTT. Translation gives CASRVGLTDTQYF.

In this sample, this clonotype turned up many times. Written as DNA, the CDR3 is TGCAGTGCTAGAATACAAGAGACCCAGTACTTC. Amino acids: CSARIQETQYF. The chain carries TRBV20-1 and TRBJ2-5; D is uncertain. V lost 2 bases and J lost 2, with 3 bases in between. Germline V CDR1 and CDR2: DFQATT, SNEGSKA (reference sequence). There are 11 residues in the CDR3.

This clonotype was recorded at least ten times. V gene TRBV6-5 combines with J gene TRBJ2-7; no firm D call. The CDR3 loop spans 12 amino acids. Germline V gene sequence: CDR1 MNHEY, CDR2 SVGAGI. Between the trimmed V and J ends, which lost 2 bases and 6 bases, there was a span of 8 bases. CDR3 coding DNA: TGTGCCAGCAGTTACGATCAGTCCGAGCAGTACTTC. Its protein is CASSYDQSEQYF.

This clonotype has at least ten counts. This sequence joins TRBV5-1 and TRBJ2-1, with D possibly being TRBD2 (6 bases). V dropped 0 bases and J dropped 4 bases, with 8 bases sitting between them. Germline V gives CDR1 SGHRS, CDR2 YFSETQ. The CDR3 covers 14 residues. The CDR3 reads CASSLASAYNEQFF. DNA for the CDR3: TGCGCCAGCAGCTTGGCTAGCGCGTACAATGAGCAGTTCTTC.

The J gene is TRBJ1-4, the V gene TRBV15; no clear D gene. The V and J ends lost 1 base and 4 bases respectively, with 10 bases between them. CDR3 length equals 15 residues. In germline, CDR1 is LNHNV, CDR2 YYDKDF (reference sequence). The CDR3 DNA follows: TGTGCCACCAGCAGAGGTGGACGGAGTAATGAAAAACTGTTTTTT. This translates into CATSRGGRSNEKLFF.